This TCR beta chain appears in the sequencing data of a study of shared clonotypes between healthy human individuals (dated by TCRdb to the early 2020s). With regard to the full study: The cohort comprised two women and three men aged 18 to 49 years. Per donor, three plates each were used for CD4 naive and CD4 memory, two for CD8 naive, and one for CD8 memory. The study deeply sequenced blood TCR repertoires of about five healthy adults to estimate repertoire size and the extent of clonotype sharing between individuals. Per donor, leukapheresis produced somewhere between about 0.94 and 9 billion PBMCs. Libraries were prepared and TCR repertoires were sequenced by different laboratories using diverse techniques, in order to increase sequencing depth and limit assay-specific biases. Here is what the overall study found, with its caveats: Sharing across several donors was observed for approximately 5% of naive CD4, 3.5% of naive CD8, over 2% of memory CD4, and roughly 0.43% of memory CD8 clonotypes. Based on pairwise subsampling, the degree of clonotype sharing among donors was expected to be affected by sequencing depth. Sampling was restricted to blood, and TCR repertoires in tissue are likely to differ from TCR repertoires in blood. Even with the large sequencing depth, rarefaction of the sorted-subset datasets indicated that sequencing was incomplete. Higher generation probabilities were observed for clonotypes shared by all four sorted-subset donors than for non-shared clonotypes. Because the study included only a small number of donors, the genetic and exposure-history diversity represented was limited. Naive subsets generally had larger estimated clonotype richness than memory subsets.

From a lookup of the germline V gene (reference sequence), CDR1 and CDR2 are GTSNPN and SVGIG. The junction shows trimming of 0 bases on V and 15 bases on J, and the gene matches do not reach 11 bases of it. Including cysteine and phenylalanine, the CDR3 has 13 amino acids. The CDR3 DNA has 39 bases and is translated from base 1. About this clone itself: Its antigen has not been determined. No base qualities exist here, and no much larger clone lies one base off it.

Using the deep immunoSEQ assay, TCR CDR3 regions were amplified from genomic DNA by multiplex PCR. Extracted genomic DNA from each cell subset was spread evenly across all wells of several immunoSEQ 96-well plates, with each plate serving as a replicate. For sorted subsets, around 200 ng genomic DNA, equal to tens of thousands of T cell genomes, was loaded into each replicate PCR. The purified libraries were quantified using a Qubit 3.0 fluorometer, sized with a Bioanalyzer 2100, and then quantified again using the KAPA Library Quantification kit. A separate single-read 150-cycle Illumina NextSeq 550 flow cell was used to sequence each immunoSEQ 96-well plate. In the authors' own workflow: The immunoSEQ output contained only junctional sequences without quality scores, so filtering could not match that applied to full-length reads. To assign V/J genes and CDR3, sequences were annotated using PyIR, a Python wrapper for IgBLAST v1.9, with IMGT germline references. Reads with weak V/J assignments (E-value above 1e-6), missing CDR3, stop codons, out-of-frame junctions, or ambiguous translated residues were removed. V3J clonotypes were defined as sequences sharing an identical inferred V gene, J gene, and CDR3 amino acid sequence. To compute the percentage overlap between repertoires, the number of shared unique clonotypes was divided by the size of the smaller repertoire. RTK rarefaction, the Chao1 estimator, and Recon v2.1 estimates of unobserved clonotypes were used to assess repertoire richness. Generation probabilities were computed with OLGA for all TCRbeta clonotypes obtained by the gDNA method from several donors. Held by TCRdb, this immuneACCESS table contains in-frame sequences only and omits some clones. Under half of the omission traces to an unresolved V gene where checked; the cause of the rest is unknown. D and trimming were read from the DNA, whereas the V and J calls and clone size are those reported in that table. This sample gives approximately 600,000 clones in total; 95% of them show up just once. The ten top clones hold around 0.11% of the sample.

CD8 naive samples were CD45RO-negative cells positively selected for CCR7, giving a CD45RA+CCR7+ population that excluded TemRA cells. The donors were healthy, HIV-negative adults who had no recently reported acute infections or vaccinations. Every donor was a Caucasian adult living in Nashville, Tennessee, USA. Blood was collected by leukapheresis, and PBMCs were isolated by Ficoll-Histopaque density gradient centrifugation and then cryopreserved in liquid nitrogen vapor phase. Purity and quantity of every magnetically sorted T cell population were checked by analytical flow cytometry. Genomic DNA was isolated from each sorted fraction and quantified by UV absorbance on a Nanodrop 2000c.

Source material: naive CD8+ T cells sorted from blood. What this sample's cell subset or site label stands for: CD45RA+CCR7+. Recombination linked TRBV30 to TRBJ2-1; the central 7 bases match TRBD2. This TCR was sampled from a woman in her 30s in good health. The CDR3 corresponds to CAWSVPSGRESFF. DNA sequence: TGTGCCTGGAGTGTACCCTCTGGGCGGGAGTCGTTCTTC.